The present T cell receptor beta chain was sequenced within a study of OX40 agonist ivuxolimab in advanced cancers. This table comes from immunoSEQ multiplex PCR, and its TCRdb copy is limited to in-frame clones, with some not included. This sample has around 70,000 clones, with around 84% found just once. Worth noting for this clone: The antigen remains unidentified.

The CDR3 consists of 13 residues. Germline CDR1 reads LNHNV; CDR2 reads YYDKDF (reference sequence). V lost 1 base and J 9 bases, leaving 10 bases between the germline ends. The study's findings and limits: Partly responding patients at 0.1-3.0 mg/kg showed some of the smallest clonal expansion.

The source material was CD4+ or CD8+ T cells sorted from blood, sampled in a trial of the OX40 agonist ivuxolimab. The sequence was obtained from an adult with an advanced solid tumor such as melanoma, head and neck, liver or kidney cancer. This chain uses TRBV15 with TRBJ2-1; the D gene is possibly TRBD1 (5 bases). CDR3 sequence: CATSRVGATEQFF. CDR3 coding DNA: TGTGCCACCAGCAGAGTTGGGGCCACTGAGCAGTTCTTC.